This T cell receptor (beta chain) is drawn from a study of CD8 T cells in ankylosing spondylitis. Study conclusions and caveats: Clones tied to disease were said to be significantly enriched in matched ankylosing spondylitis synovial fluid.

Using its own MiXCR run on the 5' RACE reads, TCRdb lists one record per CDR3 protein. In the table there are about 250,000 distinct CDR3 sequences, 18% of which are singletons. Germline lookup yields CDR1 LGHNA and CDR2 YSLEER. The ends lost 0 bases at V and 14 bases at J; junction bases unmatched: 10. This CDR3 is built from 14 residues. Turning to this clonotype: Its antigen remains unknown.

This receptor was obtained from a male donor with ankylosing spondylitis or in good health (not recorded which). The sample was blood, either unsorted or a sorted T cell fraction (not recorded which). The V call is TRBV4-3, the J call TRBJ2-1; 7 nucleotides line up with TRBD1. The DNA of the CDR3 is TGCGCCAGCAGCCAAGATTTCCCCGGACAGGATGAGTTCTTC. Its translation is CASSQDFPGQDEFF.